The present entry profiles one TCR beta chain with its context. TCRdb processed the PCR reads anew with MiXCR; each CDR3 protein has one entry. The data show approximately 680,000 distinct CDR3 sequences, about 25% seen once. The sample is drawn from a study of molecular identifiers for immune sequencing clone quantification. V was clipped by 10 bases and J by 4 bases; unmatched bases: 19. The CDR3 consists of 17 residues. The source material was naive CD8+ T cells from blood, with Jurkat cell RNA spiked in. The subset: FACS-sorted CD8+CD4-CCR7+CD45RA+ naive T cells. This chain uses TRBV12-3 or TRBV12-4 with TRBJ2-1, with TRBD2 matching 7 bases. The clonotype originates from a human donor in good health. Some libraries in this study had Jurkat cell RNA spiked in. The CDR3 sequence: CATSGTVGREIYNEQFF. The CDR3 DNA is TGTGCCACCTCGGGGACCGTGGGGCGGGAGATATACAATGAGCAGTTCTTC.